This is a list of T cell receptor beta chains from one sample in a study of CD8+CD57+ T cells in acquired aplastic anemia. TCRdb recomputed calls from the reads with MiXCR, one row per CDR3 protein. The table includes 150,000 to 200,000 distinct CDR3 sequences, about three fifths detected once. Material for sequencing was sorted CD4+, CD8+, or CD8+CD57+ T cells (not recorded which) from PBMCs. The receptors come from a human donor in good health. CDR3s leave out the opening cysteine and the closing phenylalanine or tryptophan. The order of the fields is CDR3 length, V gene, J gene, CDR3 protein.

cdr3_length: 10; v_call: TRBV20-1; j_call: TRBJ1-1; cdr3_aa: SAREDSPEAF
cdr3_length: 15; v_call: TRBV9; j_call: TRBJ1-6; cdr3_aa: ASSTVGDRARGVPLH
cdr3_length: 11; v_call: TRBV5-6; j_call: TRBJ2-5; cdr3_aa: ASSPGLAETQY
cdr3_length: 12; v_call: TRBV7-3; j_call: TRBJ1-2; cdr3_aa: ASTAGRGVYGYT
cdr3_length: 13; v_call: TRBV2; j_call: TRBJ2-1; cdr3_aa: AILLAVHSYNEQF
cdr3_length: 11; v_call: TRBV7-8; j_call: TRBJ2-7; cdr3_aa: ASSQIGGYEQY
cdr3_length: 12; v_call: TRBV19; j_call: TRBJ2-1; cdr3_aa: ASSSPLAWNEQF
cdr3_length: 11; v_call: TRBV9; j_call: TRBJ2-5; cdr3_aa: ASSVLVGETQY
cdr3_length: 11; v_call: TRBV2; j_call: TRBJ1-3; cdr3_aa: ASRLALLDTIY
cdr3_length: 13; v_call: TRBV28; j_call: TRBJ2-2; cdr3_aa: ASRTGTGNTGELF
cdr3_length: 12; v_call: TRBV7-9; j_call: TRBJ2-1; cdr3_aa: ASSQGTTPSEQF
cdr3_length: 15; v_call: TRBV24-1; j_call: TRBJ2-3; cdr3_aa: ATSDSTSGDWGDTQY
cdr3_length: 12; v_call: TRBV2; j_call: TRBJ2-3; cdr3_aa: ASRNSGSTDTQY
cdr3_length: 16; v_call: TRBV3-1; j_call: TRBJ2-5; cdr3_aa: ASSQPNGIAGYQETQY
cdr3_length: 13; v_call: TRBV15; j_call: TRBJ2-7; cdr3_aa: ATSREIGPSYEQY
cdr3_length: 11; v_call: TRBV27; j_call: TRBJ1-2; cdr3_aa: ASSPTGAGGYT
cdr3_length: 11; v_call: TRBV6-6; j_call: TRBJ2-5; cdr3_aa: ASSETGRETQY
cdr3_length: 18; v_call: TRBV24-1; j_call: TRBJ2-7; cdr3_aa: ATSDFGSARDPGLTYEQY
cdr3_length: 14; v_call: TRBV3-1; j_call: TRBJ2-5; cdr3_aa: ASSRDLSGGTETQY
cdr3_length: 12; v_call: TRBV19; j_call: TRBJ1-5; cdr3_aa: ASSFGVGNQPQH
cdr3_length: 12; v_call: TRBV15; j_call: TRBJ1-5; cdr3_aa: ATSSYRTNQPQH
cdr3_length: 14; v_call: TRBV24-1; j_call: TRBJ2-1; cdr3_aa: ATSSPPGLAENEQF
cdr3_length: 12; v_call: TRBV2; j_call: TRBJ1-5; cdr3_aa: ASSNSQVGQPQH
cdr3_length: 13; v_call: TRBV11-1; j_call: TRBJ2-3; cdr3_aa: ASSLQLSSTDTQY
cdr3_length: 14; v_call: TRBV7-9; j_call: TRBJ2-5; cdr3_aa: ASSLGSTASRETQY
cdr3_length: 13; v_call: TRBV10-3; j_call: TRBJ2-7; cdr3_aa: AISYEAGVSYEQY
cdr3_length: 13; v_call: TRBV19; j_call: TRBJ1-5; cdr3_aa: ASSITGYSNQPQH